The source of this TCR beta chain is a study of blood T cells in healthy people across ages. This CDR3 is 14 amino acids long. The germline V gene encodes CDR1 SGHAT and CDR2 FQNNGV. Trimming removed 1 base at V and 1 base at J, with 7 bases between. Using a J-beta primer mix together with a sample-barcoded 5' primer, a second PCR was run for about 6 to 12 cycles. TCRdb ran MiXCR on the 5' RACE reads and lists one entry per CDR3 protein. The sample lists around 500,000 distinct CDR3 sequences, less than 60% occurring once. This clonotype came up a few times. The sample was blood. The sequence was obtained from a man older than 75 in good health. This chain connects TRBV11-2 to TRBJ1-2; D gene unclear. The CDR3: CASSLARINYGYTF. The CDR3 coding sequence is TGTGCCAGCAGCTTAGCACGGATTAACTATGGCTACACCTTC. Filled out from reference TRBV11-2 and TRBJ1-2, the complete variable domain reads EAGVAQSPRYKIIEKRQSVAFWCNPISGHATLYWYQQILGQGPKLLIQFQNNGVVDDSQLPKDRFSAERLKGVDSTLKIQPAKLEDSAVYLCASSLARINYGYTFGSGTRLTVV.